Sequencing of this TCR beta chain was carried out in a study of blood T cell repertoires in COVID-19. The wider study: The study drew acute and convalescent COVID-19 samples from the United States, Italy and Spain. The cDNA or gDNA used as material had been derived from T cells, B-cell-depleted T cells, or PBMCs.

Original analysis: Reference gene primer amplification gave nucleated cell count estimates. The protocol was immunoSEQ multiplex PCR, while the TCRdb copy is restricted to in-frame clones and leaves out a portion. That table is the source of V, J and clone size, and D and trimming were worked out from the DNA. The repertoire holds approximately 450,000 clones, with roughly 85% as singletons. Participants had their cohort set by participant-reported clinical history. This CDR3 comprises 16 residues. Looked up from germline, CDR1 is SGHAT and CDR2 is FQNNGV. Trimming took off 2 bases at V and 7 bases at J, with 18 bases between the two ends.

The source is a woman aged 18 to 35 with acute COVID-19. Input material: PBMCs or T cells enriched from blood (not recorded which). The chain uses TRBV11-2 and TRBJ1-3; D is perhaps TRBD1 (5 bases). The CDR3 region is CASSLFGAGNSNTIYF. The CDR3 region has the DNA TGTGCCAGCAGCTTATTCGGTGCAGGGAACTCCAACACCATATATTTT.